This T cell receptor beta chain was observed in a study of cytotoxic CD8 clonotypes in ibrutinib-treated CLL. Notes on the study in general: Public clonotypes, rarely seen, contracted or held steady on treatment. Higher circulating CD8+ T-cell counts strongly accompanied higher baseline clonality, above age-matched healthy donors.

This CDR3 is built from 11 residues. The germline V and J ends were trimmed by 5 bases and 5 bases, with 6 bases remaining between them. Germline V gene sequence: CDR1 MNHNY, CDR2 SVGAGI (reference sequence). Generated by immunoSEQ multiplex PCR, the TCRdb table keeps only in-frame clones and is missing some. The table shows about 140,000 clones, with around 77% occurring only once. To note about this clone: The antigen remains undetermined.

Sequenced here: PBMCs, sampled after 12 months of ibrutinib treatment. The receptor comes from a human donor with chronic lymphocytic leukemia. The rearrangement joins TRBV6-6 to TRBJ1-2; D gene uncertain. The CDR3 nucleotides are TGTGCCAGCAGTCTTTTGTATGGCTACACCTTC. Translating it yields CASSLLYGYTF.